This TCR beta chain originates from a study of blood T cell repertoires in COVID-19. Study background: T cells, B-cell-depleted T cells, or PBMCs provided the cDNA or gDNA that served as material.

Germline CDR1 is SNHLY and CDR2 is FYNNEI. Deletions cut 7 bases from V and 5 bases from J, with 14 bases between. This CDR3 contains 13 residues. Assay: immunoSEQ multiplex PCR; the TCRdb copy retains only in-frame clones and omits some. The repertoire includes 150,000 to 200,000 clones, 81% of them detected once, and roughly 11% sits in the top ten. The genes are TRBV2 and TRBJ1-2, with a tentative D call TRBD1 (6 bases). This TCR came from a woman aged 40-49 years with COVID-19, enrolled during active disease. Sequencing was carried out using peripheral blood. CDR3: CASTRDKRYGYTF. In nucleotides, the CDR3 is TGTGCCAGCACCCGGGACAAGCGTTATGGCTACACCTTC. The full variable domain, completed using reference TRBV2 and TRBJ1-2, is EPEVTQTPSHQVTQMGQEVILRCVPISNHLYFYWYRQILGQKVEFLVSFYNNEISEKSEIFDDQFSVERPDGSNFTLKIRSTKLEDSAMYFCASTRDKRYGYTFGSGTRLTVV.